This T cell receptor (beta chain) comes out of a study of T cell changes during pregnancy in multiple sclerosis (dated by TCRdb to between 2017 and 2020). Background for the entire study: The study looked at changes in the T cell repertoire across pregnancy in women with multiple sclerosis.

As regards this clone: The antigen it binds to is not known. It has no much larger one-base neighbor in the sample; base qualities were not kept.

CDR1 and CDR2 are read off the germline V gene as SNHLY and FYNNEI. The CDR3 measures 16 amino acids from cysteine to phenylalanine. The kept DNA is CDR3 alone, 48 bases in frame from the first base. The germline V and J ends show losses of 5 bases and 4 bases respectively, and no gene match explains 11 bases of the junction. Libraries were made using the immunoSEQ multiplex PCR assay. Held by TCRdb, this immuneACCESS table contains in-frame sequences only and omits some clones. Under half of the omission traces to an unresolved V gene where checked; the cause of the rest is unknown. Across this sample there are about 120,000 clones, with over 85% seen only once. The biggest ten clones account for roughly 6.2% of the sample.

The receptor's source is a female donor with multiple sclerosis, enrolled in a pregnancy study. The chain is made from TRBV2 and TRBJ1-5; 7 middle bases align to TRBD1. The input for sequencing was peripheral blood, taken before pregnancy. The nucleotide sequence reads TGTGCCAGCAGTTCGGGACCGGGACAGATAAATCAGCCCCAGCATTTT. This is translated as CASSSGPGQINQPQHF.